This T cell receptor beta chain was retrieved from a study of blood T cell repertoires in COVID-19. Repertoires were generated with immunoSEQ multiplex PCR, while TCRdb's copy carries only in-frame clones and drops some. Here the sample spans roughly 450,000 clones, roughly 91% being singletons. The CDR3 is made up of 15 amino acids. CDR1 is SGDLS and CDR2 is YYNGEE in the germline V gene. Trimming cost V 5 bases and J 5 bases, with 19 bases left between them. Sample: PBMCs or T cells enriched from blood (not recorded which). V is TRBV9 and J is TRBJ1-2, with unresolved D. The sequence came from a man in his late teens or twenties who had recovered from COVID-19. The CDR3 coding sequence is TGTGCCAGCAGTGAAGACACGCAGCCTCGGTATGGCTACACCTTC. Its translation is CASSEDTQPRYGYTF.